The rows below give T cell receptor beta chains drawn from one sample of a study of blood T cells in healthy people across ages. TCRdb called the 5' RACE reads again in MiXCR, with one record for every CDR3 protein. The sample has fewer than 2,000,000 distinct CDR3 sequences, roughly 30% seen once; the top ten hold about 10%. What was sequenced was blood. Every receptor here comes from a woman under 40 in good health. The CDR3 runs from the conserved cysteine through the conserved F or W. The order of the fields is clone size, D gene, J gene, V gene, CDR3 protein, CDR3 DNA. D genes are given only for firm matches. The listing skips clone size in some rows; elsewhere it reads once, few, many or a size class.

clone_size: -; d_call: TRBD1; j_call: TRBJ2-7; v_call: TRBV20-1; cdr3_aa: CSTREQGVKDYEQYF; cdr3_nt: TGCAGTACTAGAGAGCAGGGGGTAAAGGACTACGAGCAGTACTTC
clone_size: -; d_call: -; j_call: TRBJ2-1; v_call: TRBV9; cdr3_aa: CASSPTWGRSSYNEQFF; cdr3_nt: TGTGCCAGCAGCCCCACGTGGGGGAGGAGCTCCTACAATGAGCAGTTCTTC
clone_size: few; d_call: TRBD2; j_call: TRBJ2-7; v_call: TRBV28; cdr3_aa: CASSKGLAGAYEQYF; cdr3_nt: TGTGCCAGCAGTAAAGGACTAGCGGGTGCCTACGAGCAGTACTTC
clone_size: -; d_call: -; j_call: TRBJ2-1; v_call: TRBV16; cdr3_aa: CASSQFQAMDEQFF; cdr3_nt: TGTGCCAGCAGCCAATTTCAAGCTATGGATGAGCAGTTCTTC
clone_size: -; d_call: TRBD2; j_call: TRBJ2-3; v_call: TRBV6-4; cdr3_aa: CASSGLAGAPRDTQYF; cdr3_nt: TGTGCCAGCAGCGGACTAGCTGGCGCCCCCCGCGATACGCAGTATTTT
clone_size: -; d_call: TRBD2; j_call: TRBJ2-1; v_call: TRBV24-1; cdr3_aa: CATSDGLAGAKNEQFF; cdr3_nt: TGTGCCACCAGTGATGGCCTAGCGGGGGCCAAGAATGAGCAGTTCTTC
clone_size: -; d_call: -; j_call: TRBJ2-3; v_call: TRBV6-6; cdr3_aa: CASTQRPGTDTQYF; cdr3_nt: TGTGCCAGCACTCAGCGGCCTGGCACAGATACGCAGTATTTT
clone_size: many; d_call: -; j_call: TRBJ2-5; v_call: TRBV12-3/TRBV12-4; cdr3_aa: CASSFLGEETQYF; cdr3_nt: TGTGCCAGCAGTTTCCTAGGAGAAGAGACCCAGTACTTC
clone_size: -; d_call: TRBD2; j_call: TRBJ2-1; v_call: TRBV15; cdr3_aa: CATSREPGRETQFF; cdr3_nt: TGTGCCACCAGCAGAGAGCCCGGGCGGGAGACCCAGTTCTTC
clone_size: -; d_call: -; j_call: TRBJ2-5; v_call: TRBV5-1; cdr3_aa: CASSTGPGLQETQYF; cdr3_nt: TGCGCCAGCAGCACGGGACCGGGACTCCAAGAGACCCAGTACTTC
clone_size: -; d_call: -; j_call: TRBJ1-6; v_call: TRBV20-1; cdr3_aa: CSARARARMAFGSPLHF; cdr3_nt: TGCAGTGCTAGAGCTAGGGCGAGGATGGCCTTCGGCTCACCCCTCCACTTT
clone_size: -; d_call: -; j_call: TRBJ2-2; v_call: TRBV15; cdr3_aa: CATSREGGKTGELFF; cdr3_nt: TGTGCCACCAGCAGAGAAGGGGGGAAGACCGGGGAGCTGTTTTTT
clone_size: -; d_call: -; j_call: TRBJ2-5; v_call: TRBV20-1; cdr3_aa: CSAQLDGSEPRDTQYF; cdr3_nt: TGCAGTGCCCAACTCGACGGGAGTGAGCCGCGGGACACCCAGTACTTC
clone_size: -; d_call: TRBD2; j_call: TRBJ2-7; v_call: TRBV27; cdr3_aa: CASSLEAGGGYEQYF; cdr3_nt: TGTGCCAGCAGTTTAGAAGCGGGAGGCGGCTACGAGCAGTACTTC
clone_size: few; d_call: -; j_call: TRBJ1-6; v_call: TRBV9; cdr3_aa: CASSVAEAHNSPLHF; cdr3_nt: TGTGCCAGCAGCGTAGCTGAGGCCCATAATTCACCCCTCCACTTT
clone_size: many; d_call: TRBD2; j_call: TRBJ2-7; v_call: TRBV4-1; cdr3_aa: CASSLGLAGGLVYEQYF; cdr3_nt: TGCGCCAGCAGCCTGGGACTAGCGGGGGGCCTCGTTTACGAGCAGTACTTC
clone_size: few; d_call: TRBD1; j_call: TRBJ1-2; v_call: TRBV3-1; cdr3_aa: CASSQYLRQGLDYGYTF; cdr3_nt: TGTGCCAGCAGCCAATACTTGAGACAGGGGTTAGACTATGGCTACACCTTC
clone_size: few; d_call: TRBD1; j_call: TRBJ1-4; v_call: TRBV2; cdr3_aa: CASSEVRTGTEKLFF; cdr3_nt: TGTGCCAGCAGTGAAGTCCGGACAGGGACGGAAAAACTGTTTTTT
clone_size: many; d_call: TRBD1; j_call: TRBJ2-3; v_call: TRBV29-1; cdr3_aa: CSVGQGMTDTQYF; cdr3_nt: TGCAGCGTTGGACAGGGAATGACAGATACGCAGTATTTT
clone_size: -; d_call: TRBD2; j_call: TRBJ2-5; v_call: TRBV28; cdr3_aa: CASSRTSGTVGETQYF; cdr3_nt: TGTGCCAGCAGTCGGACTAGCGGGACCGTCGGGGAGACCCAGTACTTC
clone_size: few; d_call: -; j_call: TRBJ2-3; v_call: TRBV10-2; cdr3_aa: CASSESRGASTDTQYF; cdr3_nt: TGCGCCAGCAGTGAGTCGCGAGGAGCTAGCACAGATACGCAGTATTTT
clone_size: -; d_call: TRBD1; j_call: TRBJ2-7; v_call: TRBV10-3; cdr3_aa: CAISEDRGQEHEQYF; cdr3_nt: TGTGCCATCAGTGAGGACAGGGGGCAGGAGCACGAGCAGTACTTC
clone_size: few; d_call: TRBD2; j_call: TRBJ2-1; v_call: TRBV5-1; cdr3_aa: CASSLESSGGVCNEQFF; cdr3_nt: TGCGCCAGCAGCTTGGAGTCTAGCGGGGGCGTATGCAATGAGCAGTTCTTC
clone_size: -; d_call: TRBD1; j_call: TRBJ2-1; v_call: TRBV7-9; cdr3_aa: CASRIPLEWDSYNEQFF; cdr3_nt: TGTGCCAGCAGGATACCCCTTGAGTGGGACAGCTACAATGAGCAGTTCTTC
clone_size: few; d_call: -; j_call: TRBJ2-1; v_call: TRBV7-9; cdr3_aa: CASSAWTGYNEQFF; cdr3_nt: TGTGCCAGCAGCGCCTGGACTGGATACAATGAGCAGTTCTTC
clone_size: -; d_call: TRBD2; j_call: TRBJ2-3; v_call: TRBV5-6; cdr3_aa: CASSFAGGPRDTQYF; cdr3_nt: TGTGCCAGCAGCTTTGCGGGAGGGCCGCGAGATACGCAGTATTTT
clone_size: few; d_call: TRBD2; j_call: TRBJ2-1; v_call: TRBV11-1; cdr3_aa: CASSLGLTPLLAYLSYNEQFF; cdr3_nt: TGTGCCAGCAGCTTAGGCCTCACCCCTCTACTAGCGTACCTCTCCTACAATGAGCAGTTCTTC
clone_size: -; d_call: TRBD2; j_call: TRBJ2-5; v_call: TRBV13; cdr3_aa: CVSSGRGTAETQYF; cdr3_nt: TGTGTCAGCAGCGGGAGGGGGACTGCCGAGACCCAGTACTTC
clone_size: many; d_call: TRBD1; j_call: TRBJ1-2; v_call: TRBV12-3/TRBV12-4; cdr3_aa: CASSAGGSYGYTF; cdr3_nt: TGTGCCAGCAGCGCAGGGGGCTCCTACGGCTACACCTTC
clone_size: few; d_call: -; j_call: TRBJ1-2; v_call: TRBV6-5; cdr3_aa: CASGKKDTSNYGYTF; cdr3_nt: TGTGCCAGCGGGAAAAAGGACACCTCTAACTATGGCTACACCTTC
clone_size: few; d_call: TRBD2; j_call: TRBJ2-7; v_call: TRBV28; cdr3_aa: CASSFTSGIDEQYF; cdr3_nt: TGTGCCAGCAGTTTTACTAGCGGGATAGACGAGCAGTACTTC
clone_size: -; d_call: -; j_call: TRBJ1-4; v_call: TRBV4-1; cdr3_aa: CASSRTGSDNEKLFF; cdr3_nt: TGCGCCAGCAGTCGAACAGGGTCGGATAATGAAAAACTGTTTTTT
clone_size: -; d_call: -; j_call: TRBJ1-4; v_call: TRBV4-1; cdr3_aa: CASSKDGTNEKLFF; cdr3_nt: TGCGCCAGCAGTAAGGACGGGACGAATGAAAAACTGTTTTTT
clone_size: -; d_call: -; j_call: TRBJ1-6; v_call: TRBV11-3; cdr3_aa: CAGSKGGSNSPLHF; cdr3_nt: TGTGCCGGCAGCAAAGGTGGCAGCAATTCACCCCTCCACTTT
clone_size: -; d_call: TRBD1; j_call: TRBJ1-4; v_call: TRBV7-2; cdr3_aa: CASRPTGGSMLTNEKLFF; cdr3_nt: TGTGCCAGCAGACCTACAGGGGGCTCAATGCTTACTAATGAAAAACTGTTTTTT
clone_size: few; d_call: -; j_call: TRBJ2-1; v_call: TRBV7-9; cdr3_aa: CASSLGLPEQFF; cdr3_nt: TGTGCCAGTAGCTTAGGTTTGCCTGAGCAGTTCTTC
clone_size: -; d_call: -; j_call: TRBJ2-6; v_call: TRBV3-1; cdr3_aa: CASSYRGANVLTF; cdr3_nt: TGTGCCAGCAGCTATAGGGGTGCCAACGTCCTGACTTTC